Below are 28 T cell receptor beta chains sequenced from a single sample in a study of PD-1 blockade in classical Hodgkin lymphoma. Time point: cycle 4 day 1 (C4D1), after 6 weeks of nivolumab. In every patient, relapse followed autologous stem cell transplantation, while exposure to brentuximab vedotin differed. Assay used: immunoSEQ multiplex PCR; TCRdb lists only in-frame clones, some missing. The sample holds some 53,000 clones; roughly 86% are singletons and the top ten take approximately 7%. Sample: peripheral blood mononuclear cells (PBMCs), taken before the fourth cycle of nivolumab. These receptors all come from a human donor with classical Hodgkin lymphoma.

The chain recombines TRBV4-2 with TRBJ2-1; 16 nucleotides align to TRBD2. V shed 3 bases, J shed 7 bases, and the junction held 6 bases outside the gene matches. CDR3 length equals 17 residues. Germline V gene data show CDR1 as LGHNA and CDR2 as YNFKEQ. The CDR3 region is CASSQGTSGGAGNEQFF. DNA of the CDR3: TGTGCCAGCAGCCAGGGGACTAGCGGGGGGGCCGGGAATGAGCAGTTCTTC.

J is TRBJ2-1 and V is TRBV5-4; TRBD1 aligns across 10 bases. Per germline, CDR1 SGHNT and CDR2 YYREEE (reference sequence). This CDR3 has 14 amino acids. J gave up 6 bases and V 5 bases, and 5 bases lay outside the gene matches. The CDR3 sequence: CASRQDRGLNEQFF. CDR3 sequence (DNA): TGTGCCAGCAGACAAGACAGGGGGCTCAATGAGCAGTTCTTC.

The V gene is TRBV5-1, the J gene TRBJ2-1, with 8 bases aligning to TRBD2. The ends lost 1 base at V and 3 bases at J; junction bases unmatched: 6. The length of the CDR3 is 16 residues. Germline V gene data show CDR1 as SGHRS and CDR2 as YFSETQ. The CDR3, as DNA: TGCGCCAGCAGCTTGATCGGCGGGAGGAACTACAATGAGCAGTTCTTC. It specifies CASSLIGGRNYNEQFF.

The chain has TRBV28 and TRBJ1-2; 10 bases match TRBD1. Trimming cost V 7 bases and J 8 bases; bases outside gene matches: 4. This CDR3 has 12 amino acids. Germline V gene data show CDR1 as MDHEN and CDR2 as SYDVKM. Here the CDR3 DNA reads TGTGCCAGCACCCCGGACAGGGGGGGCTACACCTTC. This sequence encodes CASTPDRGGYTF.

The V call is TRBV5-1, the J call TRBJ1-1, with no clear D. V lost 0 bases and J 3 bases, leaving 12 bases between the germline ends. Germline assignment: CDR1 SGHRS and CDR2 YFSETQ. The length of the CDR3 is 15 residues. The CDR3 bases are TGCGCCAGCAGCTTGGCCGGTCGCCGGGACACTGAAGCTTTCTTT. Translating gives CASSLAGRRDTEAFF.

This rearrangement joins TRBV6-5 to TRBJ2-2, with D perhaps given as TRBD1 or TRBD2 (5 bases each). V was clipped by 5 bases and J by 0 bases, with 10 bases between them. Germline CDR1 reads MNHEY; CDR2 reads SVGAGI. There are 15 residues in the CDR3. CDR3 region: CASSAGTANTGELFF. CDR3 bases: TGTGCCAGCAGTGCCGGGACCGCGAACACCGGGGAGCTGTTTTTT.

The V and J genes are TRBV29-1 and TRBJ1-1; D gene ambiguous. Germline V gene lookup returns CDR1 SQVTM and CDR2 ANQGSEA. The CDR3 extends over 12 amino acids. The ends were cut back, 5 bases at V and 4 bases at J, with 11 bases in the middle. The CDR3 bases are TGCAGCGTTCCGGAACAAGGCACTGAAGCTTTCTTT. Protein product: CSVPEQGTEAFF. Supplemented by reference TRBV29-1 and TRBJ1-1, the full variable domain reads SAVISQKPSRDICQRGTSLTIQCQVDSQVTMMFWYRQQPGQSLTLIATANQGSEATYESGFVIDKFPISRPNLTFSTLTVSNMSPEDSSIYLCSVPEQGTEAFFGQGTRLTVV.

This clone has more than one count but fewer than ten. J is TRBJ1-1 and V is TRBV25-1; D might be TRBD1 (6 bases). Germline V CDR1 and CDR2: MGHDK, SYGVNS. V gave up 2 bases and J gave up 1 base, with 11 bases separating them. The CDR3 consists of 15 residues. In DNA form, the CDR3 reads TGTGCCAGCAGTGAACCAGGGGTGTGGAACACTGAAGCTTTCTTT. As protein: CASSEPGVWNTEAFF.

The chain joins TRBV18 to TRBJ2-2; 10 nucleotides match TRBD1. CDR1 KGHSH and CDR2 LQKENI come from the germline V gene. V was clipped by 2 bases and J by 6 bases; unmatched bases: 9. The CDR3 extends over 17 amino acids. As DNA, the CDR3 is TGTGCCAGCTCACCAATTGATGGGACAGGGGTTTCCGGGGAGCTGTTTTTT. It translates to CASSPIDGTGVSGELFF. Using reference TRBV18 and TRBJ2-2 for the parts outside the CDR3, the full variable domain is NAGVMQNPRHLVRRRGQEARLRCSPMKGHSHVYWYRQLPEEGLKFMVYLQKENIIDESGMPKERFSAEFPKEGPSILRIQQVVRGDSAAYFCASSPIDGTGVSGELFFGEGSRLTVL.

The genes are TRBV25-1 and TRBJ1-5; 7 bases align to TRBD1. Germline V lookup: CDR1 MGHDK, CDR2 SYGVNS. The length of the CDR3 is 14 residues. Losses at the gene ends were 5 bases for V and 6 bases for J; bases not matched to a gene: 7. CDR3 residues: CASSSPGQSQPQHF. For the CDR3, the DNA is TGTGCCAGCAGTTCTCCGGGACAGAGTCAGCCCCAGCATTTT.

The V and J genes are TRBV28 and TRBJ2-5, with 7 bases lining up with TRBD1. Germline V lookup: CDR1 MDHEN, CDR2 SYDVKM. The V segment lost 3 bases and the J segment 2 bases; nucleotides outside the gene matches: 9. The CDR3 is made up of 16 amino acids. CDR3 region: CASSLGAGGYQETQYF. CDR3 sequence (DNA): TGTGCCAGCAGTTTGGGTGCAGGGGGATATCAAGAGACCCAGTACTTC.

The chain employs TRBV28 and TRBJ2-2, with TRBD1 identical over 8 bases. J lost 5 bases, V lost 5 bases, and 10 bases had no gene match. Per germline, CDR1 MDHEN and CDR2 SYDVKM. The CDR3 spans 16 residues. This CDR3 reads CASSLLPQGGTGELFF. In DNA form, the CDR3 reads TGTGCCAGCAGTCTCCTCCCACAGGGGGGTACCGGGGAGCTGTTTTTT.

CDR3 residues: CASSSGRGNIQYF. The CDR3 DNA reads TGTGCCAGCAGCTCGGGGAGGGGAAACATTCAGTACTTC. V usage is TRBV7-3 and J usage is TRBJ2-4; TRBD2 agrees at 7 bases. Germline CDR1 SGHTA, CDR2 FQGTGA. J was trimmed by 6 bases and V by 4 bases; bases with no gene match: 3. This CDR3 is built from 13 residues.

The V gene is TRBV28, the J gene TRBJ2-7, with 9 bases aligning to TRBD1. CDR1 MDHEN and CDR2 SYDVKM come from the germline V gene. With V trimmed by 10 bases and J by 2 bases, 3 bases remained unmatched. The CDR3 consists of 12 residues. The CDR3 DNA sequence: TGTGCCATCCGGACAGGGGCCTACGAGCAGTACTTC. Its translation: CAIRTGAYEQYF.

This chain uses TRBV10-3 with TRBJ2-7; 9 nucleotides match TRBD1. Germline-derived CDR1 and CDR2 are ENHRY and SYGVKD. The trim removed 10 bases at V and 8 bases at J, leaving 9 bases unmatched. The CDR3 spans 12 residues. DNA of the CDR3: TGTGCCAGCAGCCAAGGACAGGGGAAGCAGTACTTC. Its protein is CASSQGQGKQYF.

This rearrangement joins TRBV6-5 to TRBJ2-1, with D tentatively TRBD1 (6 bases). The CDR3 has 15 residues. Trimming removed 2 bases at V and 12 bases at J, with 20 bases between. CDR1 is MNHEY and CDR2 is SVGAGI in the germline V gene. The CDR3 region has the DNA TGTGCCAGCAGTTACGCTCCGGACAGCCCAGGAGGGCAGTTCTTC. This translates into CASSYAPDSPGGQFF.

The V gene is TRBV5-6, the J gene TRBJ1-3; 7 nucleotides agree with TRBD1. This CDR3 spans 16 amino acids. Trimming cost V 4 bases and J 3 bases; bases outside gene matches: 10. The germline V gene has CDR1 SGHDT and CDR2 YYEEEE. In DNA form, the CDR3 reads TGTGCCAGCAGCGTAGACCAGGGGGGGGTTGGAAACACCATATATTTT. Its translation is CASSVDQGGVGNTIYF.

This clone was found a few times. Written as DNA, the CDR3 is TGTGCCAGCAGAGGGACAGGGAACGGCGAGCAGTACTTC. It translates to CASRGTGNGEQYF. The chain has TRBV6-5 and TRBJ2-7, with 9 bases lining up with TRBD1. After removal of 6 bases from V and 6 bases from J, the junction contained 6 bases not matched to a gene. CDR3 length: 13 residues. Germline values: CDR1 MNHEY, CDR2 SVGAGI.

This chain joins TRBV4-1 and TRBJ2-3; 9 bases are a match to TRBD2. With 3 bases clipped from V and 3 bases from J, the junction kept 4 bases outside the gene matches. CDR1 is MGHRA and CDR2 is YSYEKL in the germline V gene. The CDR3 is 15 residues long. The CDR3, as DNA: TGCGCCAGCAGCCATAGCGGGGGATCGACAGATACGCAGTATTTT. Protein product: CASSHSGGSTDTQYF.

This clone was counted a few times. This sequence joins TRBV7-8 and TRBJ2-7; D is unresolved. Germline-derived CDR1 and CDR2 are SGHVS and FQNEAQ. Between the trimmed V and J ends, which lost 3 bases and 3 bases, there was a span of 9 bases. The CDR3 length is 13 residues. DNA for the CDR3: TGTGCCAGCAGCTTTTTCGGATACTACGAGCAGTACTTC. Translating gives CASSFFGYYEQYF.

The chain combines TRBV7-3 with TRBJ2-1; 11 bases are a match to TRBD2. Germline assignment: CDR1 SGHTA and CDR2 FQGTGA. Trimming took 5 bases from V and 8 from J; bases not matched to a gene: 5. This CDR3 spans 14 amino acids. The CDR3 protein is CASSRSGGAYEQFF. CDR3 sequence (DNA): TGTGCCAGCAGCCGTAGCGGGGGGGCATATGAGCAGTTCTTC.

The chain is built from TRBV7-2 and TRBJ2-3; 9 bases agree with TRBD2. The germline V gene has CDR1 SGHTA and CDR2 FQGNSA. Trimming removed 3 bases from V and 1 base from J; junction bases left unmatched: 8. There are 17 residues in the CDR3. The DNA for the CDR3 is TGTGCCAGCAGCTTTGTTAGCGGGAGATCGGGCACAGATACGCAGTATTTT. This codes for CASSFVSGRSGTDTQYF.

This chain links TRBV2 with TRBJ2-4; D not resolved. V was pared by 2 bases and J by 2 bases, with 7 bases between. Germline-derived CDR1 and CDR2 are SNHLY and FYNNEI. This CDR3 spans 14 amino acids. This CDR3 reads CASSETWTKNIQYF. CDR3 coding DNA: TGTGCCAGCAGTGAAACTTGGACCAAAAACATTCAGTACTTC.

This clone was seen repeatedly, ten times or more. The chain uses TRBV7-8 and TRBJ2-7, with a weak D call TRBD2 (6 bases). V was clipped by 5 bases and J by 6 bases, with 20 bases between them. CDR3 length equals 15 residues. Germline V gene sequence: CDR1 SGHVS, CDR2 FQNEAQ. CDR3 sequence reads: CASSLFGGIGGEQYF. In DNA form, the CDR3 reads TGTGCCAGCAGCCTGTTTGGCGGGATTGGTGGCGAGCAGTACTTC.

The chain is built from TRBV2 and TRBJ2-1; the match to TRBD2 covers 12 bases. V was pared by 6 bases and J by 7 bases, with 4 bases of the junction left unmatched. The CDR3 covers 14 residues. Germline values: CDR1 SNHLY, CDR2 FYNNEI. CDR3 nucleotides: TGTGCCAGCAGAGGGACTAGCGGGTGGAATGAGCAGTTCTTC. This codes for CASRGTSGWNEQFF.

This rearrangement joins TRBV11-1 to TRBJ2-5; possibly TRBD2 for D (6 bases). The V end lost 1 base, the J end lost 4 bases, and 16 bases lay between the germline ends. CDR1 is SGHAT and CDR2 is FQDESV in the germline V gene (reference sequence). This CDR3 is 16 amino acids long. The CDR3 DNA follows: TGTGCCAGCAGCTTAGTAGGGTCGGGGGTGGCAGAGACCCAGTACTTC. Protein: CASSLVGSGVAETQYF.

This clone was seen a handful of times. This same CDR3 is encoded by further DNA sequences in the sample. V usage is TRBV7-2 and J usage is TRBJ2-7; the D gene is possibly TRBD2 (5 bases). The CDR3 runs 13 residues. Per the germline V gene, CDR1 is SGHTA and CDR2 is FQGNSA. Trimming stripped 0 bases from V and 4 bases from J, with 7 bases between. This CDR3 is CASSLAPGYEQYF. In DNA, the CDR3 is TGTGCCAGCAGCTTAGCGCCGGGGTACGAGCAGTACTTC.

The DNA of the CDR3 is TGTGCCAGCACCCCCGACAGGGTTAACACCGGGGAGCTGTTTTTT. This codes for CASTPDRVNTGELFF. The rearrangement links TRBV2 to TRBJ2-2; 7 bases match TRBD1. Germline V gene lookup returns CDR1 SNHLY and CDR2 FYNNEI. V lost 7 bases and J lost 2; bases outside the gene matches: 7. The CDR3 runs 15 residues.